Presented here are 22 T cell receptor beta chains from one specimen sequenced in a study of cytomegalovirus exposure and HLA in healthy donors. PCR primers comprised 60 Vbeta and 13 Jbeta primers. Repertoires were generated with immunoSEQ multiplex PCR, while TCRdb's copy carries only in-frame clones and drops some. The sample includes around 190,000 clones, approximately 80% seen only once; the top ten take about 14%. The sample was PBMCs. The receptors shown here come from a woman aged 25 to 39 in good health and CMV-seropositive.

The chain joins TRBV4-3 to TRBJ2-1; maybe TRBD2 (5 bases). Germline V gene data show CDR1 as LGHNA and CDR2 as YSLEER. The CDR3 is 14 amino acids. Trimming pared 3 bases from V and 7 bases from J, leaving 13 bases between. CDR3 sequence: CASSQLGMNNEQFF. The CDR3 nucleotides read TGCGCCAGCAGCCAGCTCGGGATGAATAATGAGCAGTTCTTC.

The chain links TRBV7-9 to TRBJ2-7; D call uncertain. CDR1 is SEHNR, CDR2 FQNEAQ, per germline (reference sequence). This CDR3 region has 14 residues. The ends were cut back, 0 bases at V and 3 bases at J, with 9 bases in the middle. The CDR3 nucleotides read TGTGCCAGCAGCTTAGCAGCCCGTAACTACGAGCAGTACTTC. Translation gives CASSLAARNYEQYF.

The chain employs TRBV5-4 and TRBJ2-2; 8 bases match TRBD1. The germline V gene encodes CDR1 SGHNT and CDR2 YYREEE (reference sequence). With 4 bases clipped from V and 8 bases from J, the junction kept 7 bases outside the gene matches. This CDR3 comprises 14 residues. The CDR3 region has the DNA TGTGCCAGCAGCACCGGACAGGGCCGAGGGGAGCTGTTTTTT. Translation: CASSTGQGRGELFF.

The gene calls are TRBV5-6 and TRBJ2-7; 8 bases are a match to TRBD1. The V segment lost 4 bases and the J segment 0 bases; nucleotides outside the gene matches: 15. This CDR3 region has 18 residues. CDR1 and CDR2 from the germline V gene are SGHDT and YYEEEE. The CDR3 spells CASSLYSGGTSPSYEQYF. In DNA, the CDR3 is TGTGCCAGCAGCCTGTATTCAGGGGGCACCTCTCCCTCCTACGAGCAGTACTTC.

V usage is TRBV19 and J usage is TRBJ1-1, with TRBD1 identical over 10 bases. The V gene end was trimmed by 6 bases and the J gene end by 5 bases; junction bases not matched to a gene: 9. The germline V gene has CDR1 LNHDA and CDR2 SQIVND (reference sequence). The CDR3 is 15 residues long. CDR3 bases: TGTGCCAGTAGCCAAGGACAGGGGGTTCGTACTGAAGCTTTCTTT. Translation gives CASSQGQGVRTEAFF.

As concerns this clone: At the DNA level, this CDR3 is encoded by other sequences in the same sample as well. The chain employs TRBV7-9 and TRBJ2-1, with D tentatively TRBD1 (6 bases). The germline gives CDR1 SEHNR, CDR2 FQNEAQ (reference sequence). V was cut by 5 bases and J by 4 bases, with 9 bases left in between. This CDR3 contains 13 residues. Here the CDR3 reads CASSRGQYNEQFF. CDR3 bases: TGTGCCAGCAGCCGCGGACAGTACAATGAGCAGTTCTTC.

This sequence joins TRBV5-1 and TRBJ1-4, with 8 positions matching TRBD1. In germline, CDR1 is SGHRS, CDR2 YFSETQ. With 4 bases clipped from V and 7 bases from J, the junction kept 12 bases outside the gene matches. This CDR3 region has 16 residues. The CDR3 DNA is TGCGCCAGCAGCCACGGACAGGGCGCCCCCACTGAAAAACTGTTTTTT. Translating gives CASSHGQGAPTEKLFF.

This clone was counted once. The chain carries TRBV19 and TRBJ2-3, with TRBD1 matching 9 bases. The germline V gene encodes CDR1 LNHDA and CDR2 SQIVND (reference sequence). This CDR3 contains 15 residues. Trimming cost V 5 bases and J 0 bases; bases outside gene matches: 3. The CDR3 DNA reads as TGTGCCAGTAGTCAGACAGGGGGGAGCACAGATACGCAGTATTTT. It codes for CASSQTGGSTDTQYF.

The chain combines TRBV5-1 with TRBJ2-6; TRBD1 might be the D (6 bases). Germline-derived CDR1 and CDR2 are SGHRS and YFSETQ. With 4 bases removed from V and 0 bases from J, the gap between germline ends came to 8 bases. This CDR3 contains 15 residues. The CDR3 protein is CASSPGASGANVLTF. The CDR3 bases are TGCGCCAGCAGCCCAGGGGCCTCTGGGGCCAACGTCCTGACTTTC.

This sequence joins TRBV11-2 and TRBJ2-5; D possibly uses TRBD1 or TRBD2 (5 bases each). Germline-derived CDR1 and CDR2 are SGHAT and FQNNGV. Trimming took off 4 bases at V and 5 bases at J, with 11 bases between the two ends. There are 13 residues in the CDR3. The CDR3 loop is CASSSEGPETQYF. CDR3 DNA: TGTGCCAGCAGCTCAGAGGGGCCCGAGACCCAGTACTTC.

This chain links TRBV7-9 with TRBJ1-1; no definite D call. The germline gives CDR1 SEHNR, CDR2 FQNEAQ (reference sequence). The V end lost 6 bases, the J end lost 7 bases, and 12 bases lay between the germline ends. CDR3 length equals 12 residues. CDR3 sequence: CASRYAGGEAFF. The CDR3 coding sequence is TGTGCCAGCAGATATGCGGGCGGTGAAGCTTTCTTT.

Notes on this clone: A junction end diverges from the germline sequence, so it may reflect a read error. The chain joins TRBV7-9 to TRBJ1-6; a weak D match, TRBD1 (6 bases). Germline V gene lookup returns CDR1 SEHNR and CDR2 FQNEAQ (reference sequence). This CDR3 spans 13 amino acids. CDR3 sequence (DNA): TGTTCCAGCAGCTTAGGGGGGGGGACACCCCTCCACTTT. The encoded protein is CSSSLGGGTPLHF.

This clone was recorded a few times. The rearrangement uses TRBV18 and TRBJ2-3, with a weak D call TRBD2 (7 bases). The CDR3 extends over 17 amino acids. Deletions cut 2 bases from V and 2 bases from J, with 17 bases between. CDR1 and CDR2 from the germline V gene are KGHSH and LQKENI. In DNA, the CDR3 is TGTGCCAGCTCACCAACCCGGAGGGGGGGGCCCACAGATACGCAGTATTTT. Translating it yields CASSPTRRGGPTDTQYF. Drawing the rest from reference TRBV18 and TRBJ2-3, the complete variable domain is NAGVMQNPRHLVRRRGQEARLRCSPMKGHSHVYWYRQLPEEGLKFMVYLQKENIIDESGMPKERFSAEFPKEGPSILRIQQVVRGDSAAYFCASSPTRRGGPTDTQYFGPGTRLTVL.

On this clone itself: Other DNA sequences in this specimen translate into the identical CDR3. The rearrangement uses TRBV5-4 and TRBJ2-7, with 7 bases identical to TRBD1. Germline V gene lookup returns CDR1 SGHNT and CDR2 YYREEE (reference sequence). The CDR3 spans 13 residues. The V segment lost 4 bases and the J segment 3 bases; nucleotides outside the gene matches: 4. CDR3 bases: TGTGCCAGCAGCCCGGGACAGAACTACGAGCAGTACTTC. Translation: CASSPGQNYEQYF.

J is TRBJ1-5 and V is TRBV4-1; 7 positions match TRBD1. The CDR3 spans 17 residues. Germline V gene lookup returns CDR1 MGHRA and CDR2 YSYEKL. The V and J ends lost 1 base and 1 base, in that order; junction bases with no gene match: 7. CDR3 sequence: CASSQGAGRGSNQPQHF. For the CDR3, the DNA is TGCGCCAGCAGCCAAGGGGCTGGCAGGGGGAGCAATCAGCCCCAGCATTTT.

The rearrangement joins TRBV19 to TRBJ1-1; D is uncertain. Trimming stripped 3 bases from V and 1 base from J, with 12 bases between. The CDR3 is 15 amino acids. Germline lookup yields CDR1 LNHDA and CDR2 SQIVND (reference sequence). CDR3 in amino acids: CASSMSGETNTEAFF. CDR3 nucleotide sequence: TGTGCCAGTAGTATGTCCGGAGAGACGAACACTGAAGCTTTCTTT. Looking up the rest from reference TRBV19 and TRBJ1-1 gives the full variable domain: DGGITQSPKYLFRKEGQNVTLSCEQNLNHDAMYWYRQDPGQGLRLIYYSQIVNDFQKGDIAEGYSVSREKKESFPLTVTSAQKNPTAFYLCASSMSGETNTEAFFGQGTRLTVV.

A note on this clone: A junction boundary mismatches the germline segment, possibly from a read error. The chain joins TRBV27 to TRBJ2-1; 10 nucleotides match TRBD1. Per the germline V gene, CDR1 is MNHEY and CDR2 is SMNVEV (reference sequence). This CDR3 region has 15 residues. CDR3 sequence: CASSSGTGVGGGQLF. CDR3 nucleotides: TGTGCCAGCAGTTCAGGGACAGGGGTTGGGGGAGGGCAGCTCTTC.

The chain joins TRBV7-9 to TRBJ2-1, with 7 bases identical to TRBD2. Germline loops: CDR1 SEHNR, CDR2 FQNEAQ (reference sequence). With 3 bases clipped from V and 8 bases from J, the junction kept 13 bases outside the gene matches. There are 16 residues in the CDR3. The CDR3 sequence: CASSLGTTAYRDEQFF. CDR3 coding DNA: TGTGCCAGCAGCTTGGGGACTACCGCCTATAGGGATGAGCAGTTCTTC. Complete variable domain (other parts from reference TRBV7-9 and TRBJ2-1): DTGVSQNPRHKITKRGQNVTFRCDPISEHNRLYWYRQTLGQGPEFLTYFQNEAQLEKSRLLSDRFSAERPKGSFSTLEIQRTEQGDSAMYLCASSLGTTAYRDEQFFGPGTRLTVL.

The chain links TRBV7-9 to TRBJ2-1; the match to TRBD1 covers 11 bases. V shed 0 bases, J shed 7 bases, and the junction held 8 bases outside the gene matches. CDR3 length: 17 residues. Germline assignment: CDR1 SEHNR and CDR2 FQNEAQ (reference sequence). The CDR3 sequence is CASSLAPDRGRRNEQFF. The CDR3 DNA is TGTGCCAGCAGCTTAGCCCCGGACAGGGGGCGCCGAAATGAGCAGTTCTTC.

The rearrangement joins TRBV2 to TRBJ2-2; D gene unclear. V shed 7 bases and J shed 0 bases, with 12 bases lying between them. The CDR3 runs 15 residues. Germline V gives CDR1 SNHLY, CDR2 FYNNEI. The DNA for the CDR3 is TGTGCCAGCAAGTCAGAACCGACGAACACCGGGGAGCTGTTTTTT. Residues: CASKSEPTNTGELFF.

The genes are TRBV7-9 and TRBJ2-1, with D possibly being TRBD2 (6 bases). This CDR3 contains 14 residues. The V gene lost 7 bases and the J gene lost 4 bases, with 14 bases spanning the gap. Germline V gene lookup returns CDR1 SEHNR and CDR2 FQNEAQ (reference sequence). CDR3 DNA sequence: TGTGCCAGCACCCCACGGGAGAGGTACAATGAGCAGTTCTTC. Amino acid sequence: CASTPRERYNEQFF.

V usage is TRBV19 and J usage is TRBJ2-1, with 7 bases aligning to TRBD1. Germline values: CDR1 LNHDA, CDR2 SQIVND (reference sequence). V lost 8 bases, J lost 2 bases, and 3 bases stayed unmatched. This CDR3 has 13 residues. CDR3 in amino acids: CASGQGAYNEQFF. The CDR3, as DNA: TGTGCCAGTGGGCAGGGGGCCTACAATGAGCAGTTCTTC.